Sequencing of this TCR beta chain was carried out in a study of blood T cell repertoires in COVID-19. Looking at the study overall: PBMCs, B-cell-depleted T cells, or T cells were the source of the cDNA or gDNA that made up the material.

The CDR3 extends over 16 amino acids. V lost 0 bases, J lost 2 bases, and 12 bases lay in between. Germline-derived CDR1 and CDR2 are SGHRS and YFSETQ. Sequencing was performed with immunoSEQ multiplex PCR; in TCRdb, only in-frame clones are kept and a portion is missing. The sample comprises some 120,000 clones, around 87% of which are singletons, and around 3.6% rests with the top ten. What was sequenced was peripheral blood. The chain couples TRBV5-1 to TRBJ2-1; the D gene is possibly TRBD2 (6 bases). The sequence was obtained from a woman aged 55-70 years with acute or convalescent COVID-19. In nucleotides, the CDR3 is TGCGCCAGCAGCTTGGATGGAGGGCGAACCTACAATGAGCAGTTCTTC. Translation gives CASSLDGGRTYNEQFF. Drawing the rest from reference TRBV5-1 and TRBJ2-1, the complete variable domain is KAGVTQTPRYLIKTRGQQVTLSCSPISGHRSVSWYQQTPGQGLQFLFEYFSETQRNKGNFPGRFSGRQFSNSRSEMNVSTLELGDSALYLCASSLDGGRTYNEQFFGPGTRLTVL.